The present entry profiles one T cell receptor (beta chain) with its context. The data belong to a study of blood T cell repertoires in COVID-19. Study-wide context: Sites across the United States, Italy and Spain contributed samples from acute and convalescent COVID-19. Sample material is recorded as cDNA or gDNA derived from T cells, B-cell-depleted T cells, or PBMCs.

After removal of 3 bases from V and 3 bases from J, the junction contained 6 bases not matched to a gene. Per germline, CDR1 MNHNS and CDR2 SASEGT. This CDR3 comprises 15 residues. Per the study methods: Amplified reference gene primers provided the basis for estimating nucleated cell counts. Assay: immunoSEQ multiplex PCR; the TCRdb copy retains only in-frame clones and omits some. V, J and clone size are those of that table, while D and trimming were read from the DNA. In the table there are 250,000 or so clones, 70% to 90% of which are singletons. This TCR was recovered from a man aged 18-30 years with active or convalescent COVID-19. Material for sequencing was peripheral blood. The chain carries TRBV6-1 and TRBJ1-2, with 8 nucleotides matching TRBD1. DNA for the CDR3: TGTGCCAGCAGTGATCGAAGGACAGGGTACTATGGCTACACCTTC. Encoded protein: CASSDRRTGYYGYTF.